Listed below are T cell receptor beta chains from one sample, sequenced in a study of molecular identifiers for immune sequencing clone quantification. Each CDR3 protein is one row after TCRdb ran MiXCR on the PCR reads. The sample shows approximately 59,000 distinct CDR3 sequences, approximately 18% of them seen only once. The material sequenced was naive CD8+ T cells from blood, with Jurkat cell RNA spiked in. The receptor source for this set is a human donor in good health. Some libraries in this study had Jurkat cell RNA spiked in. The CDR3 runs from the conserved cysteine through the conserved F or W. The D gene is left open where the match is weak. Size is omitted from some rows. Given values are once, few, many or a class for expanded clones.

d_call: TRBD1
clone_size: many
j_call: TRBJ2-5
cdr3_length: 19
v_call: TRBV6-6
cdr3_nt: TGTGCCAGCCCGGGGGCCCAGGACGCCAGGGGGCGACATCAAGAGACCCAGTACTTC
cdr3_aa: CASPGAQDARGRHQETQYF

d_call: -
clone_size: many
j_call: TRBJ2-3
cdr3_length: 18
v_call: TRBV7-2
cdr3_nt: TGTGCCAGCAGCGAGAGCCGGGACTTTCCCTTGGGCACAGATACGCAGTATTTT
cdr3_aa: CASSESRDFPLGTDTQYF

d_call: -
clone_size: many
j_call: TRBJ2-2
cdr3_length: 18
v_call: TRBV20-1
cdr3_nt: TGCAGTGCTAGAGTTTGGGGAGGACTCCCCAAGAACACCGGGGAGCTGTTTTTT
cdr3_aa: CSARVWGGLPKNTGELFF

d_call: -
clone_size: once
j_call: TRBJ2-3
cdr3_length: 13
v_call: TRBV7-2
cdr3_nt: TGTGCCGGCACCCCCCTGGACCCGAGAACGCAGTATTTT
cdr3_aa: CAGTPLDPRTQYF

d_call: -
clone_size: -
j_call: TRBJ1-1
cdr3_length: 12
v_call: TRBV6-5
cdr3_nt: TGTGCCAACAGTAAAAGGAACACTGAAGCTTTCTTT
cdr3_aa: CANSKRNTEAFF

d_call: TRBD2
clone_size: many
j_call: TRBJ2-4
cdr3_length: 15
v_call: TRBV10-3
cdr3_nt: TGTGCCATCAGTGAGTCCTGGGGACTAGACAACATTCAGTACTTC
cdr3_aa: CAISESWGLDNIQYF

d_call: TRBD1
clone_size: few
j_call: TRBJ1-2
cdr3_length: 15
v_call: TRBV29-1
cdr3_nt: TGCAGCGCTGAAGATCGGCAGGGGGTTAATTATGGCTACACCTTC
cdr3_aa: CSAEDRQGVNYGYTF

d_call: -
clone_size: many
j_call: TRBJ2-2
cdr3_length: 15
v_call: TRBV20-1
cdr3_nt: TGCAGTGCTAGCCGCCGGGATGATGATACCGGGGAGCTGTTTTTT
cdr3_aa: CSASRRDDDTGELFF

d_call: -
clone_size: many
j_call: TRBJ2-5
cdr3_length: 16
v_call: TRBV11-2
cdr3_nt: TGTGCCAGCAGCTCCGGCGGCCTAGAGGGTCGGGGGACCCAGTACTTC
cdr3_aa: CASSSGGLEGRGTQYF

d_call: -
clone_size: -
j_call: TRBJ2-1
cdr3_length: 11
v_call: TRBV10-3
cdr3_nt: TGTGCCACTCACTCGGGTGGAAAGCAGTTCTTC
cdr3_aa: CATHSGGKQFF

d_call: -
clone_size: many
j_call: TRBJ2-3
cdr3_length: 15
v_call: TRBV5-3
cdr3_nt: TGTGCCAGCAGCCCGACGGCAGGGATCACAGATACGCAGTATTTT
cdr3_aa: CASSPTAGITDTQYF

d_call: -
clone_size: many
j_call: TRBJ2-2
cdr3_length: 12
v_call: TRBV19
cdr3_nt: TGTGCCAGTAGCCCGTTCCCCGGGGAGCTGTTTTTT
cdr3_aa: CASSPFPGELFF

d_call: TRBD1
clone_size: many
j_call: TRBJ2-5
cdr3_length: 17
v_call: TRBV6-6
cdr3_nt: TGTGCCAGCAGTTACTCGATATATCGGACAGGGGAAGAGACCCAGTACTTC
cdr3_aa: CASSYSIYRTGEETQYF

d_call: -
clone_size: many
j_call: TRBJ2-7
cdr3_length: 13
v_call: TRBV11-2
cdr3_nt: TGTGCCAGCAGCACTACAGGGTCGTACGAGCAGTACTTC
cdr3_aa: CASSTTGSYEQYF

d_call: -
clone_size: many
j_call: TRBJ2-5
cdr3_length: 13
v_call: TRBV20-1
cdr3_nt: TGCAGTGCTAGACTGGGGGCAGGAGGAGCCCAGTACTTC
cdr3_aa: CSARLGAGGAQYF